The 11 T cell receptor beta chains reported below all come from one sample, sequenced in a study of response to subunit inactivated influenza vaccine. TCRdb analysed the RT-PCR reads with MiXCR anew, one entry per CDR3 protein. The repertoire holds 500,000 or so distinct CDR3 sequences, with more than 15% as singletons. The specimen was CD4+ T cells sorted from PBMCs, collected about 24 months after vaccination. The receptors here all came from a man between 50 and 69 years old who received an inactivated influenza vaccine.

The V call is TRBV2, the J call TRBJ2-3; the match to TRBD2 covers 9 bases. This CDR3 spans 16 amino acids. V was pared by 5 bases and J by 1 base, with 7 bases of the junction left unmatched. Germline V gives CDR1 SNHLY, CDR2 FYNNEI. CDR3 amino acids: CASSNLAGAGTDTQYF. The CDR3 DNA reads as TGTGCCAGCAGTAATTTAGCGGGAGCGGGCACAGATACGCAGTATTTT.

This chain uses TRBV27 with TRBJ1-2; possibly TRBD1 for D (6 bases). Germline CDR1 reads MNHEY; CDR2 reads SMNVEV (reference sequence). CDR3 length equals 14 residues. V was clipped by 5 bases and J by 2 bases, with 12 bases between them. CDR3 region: CASSPQTGNYGYTF. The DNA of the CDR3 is TGTGCCAGCAGTCCCCAGACAGGAAACTATGGCTACACCTTC.

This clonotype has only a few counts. Here the CDR3 reads CSATGAGNEQFF. The CDR3 region has the DNA TGCAGTGCGACCGGGGCGGGTAATGAGCAGTTCTTC. This sequence joins TRBV20-1 and TRBJ2-1; D possibly uses TRBD1 or TRBD2 (5 bases each). CDR3 length: 12 amino acids. Germline V gene sequence: CDR1 DFQATT, CDR2 SNEGSKA (reference sequence). V lost 6 bases to trimming and J lost 7 bases, with 13 bases between them.

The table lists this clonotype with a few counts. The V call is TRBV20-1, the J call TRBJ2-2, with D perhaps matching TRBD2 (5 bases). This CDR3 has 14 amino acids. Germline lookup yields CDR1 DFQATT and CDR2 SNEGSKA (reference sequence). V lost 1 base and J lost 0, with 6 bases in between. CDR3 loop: CSARGTANTGELFF. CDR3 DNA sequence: TGCAGTGCTAGAGGGACTGCGAACACCGGGGAGCTGTTTTTT.

The CDR3 loop is CSGRGLAGRKETQYF. The CDR3, as DNA: TGCAGTGGCAGGGGACTAGCGGGAAGAAAGGAGACCCAGTACTTC. This sequence joins TRBV20-1 and TRBJ2-5, with TRBD2 matching 13 bases. The germline V gene has CDR1 DFQATT and CDR2 SNEGSKA (reference sequence). The CDR3 extends over 15 amino acids. J was trimmed by 5 bases and V by 7 bases; bases with no gene match: 10.

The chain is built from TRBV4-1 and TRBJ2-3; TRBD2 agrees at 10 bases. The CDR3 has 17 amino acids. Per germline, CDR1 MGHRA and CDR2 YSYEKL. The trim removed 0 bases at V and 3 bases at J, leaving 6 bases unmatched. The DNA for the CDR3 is TGCGCCAGCAGCCAAGAGTCTAGCGGGAGTAGGACAGATACGCAGTATTTT. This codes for CASSQESSGSRTDTQYF.

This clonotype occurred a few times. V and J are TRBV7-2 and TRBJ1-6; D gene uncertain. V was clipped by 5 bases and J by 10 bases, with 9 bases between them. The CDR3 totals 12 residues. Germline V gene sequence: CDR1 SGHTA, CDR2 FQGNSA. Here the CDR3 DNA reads TGTGCCAGCAGCATTCTTGGGTCACCCCTCCACTTT. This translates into CASSILGSPLHF.

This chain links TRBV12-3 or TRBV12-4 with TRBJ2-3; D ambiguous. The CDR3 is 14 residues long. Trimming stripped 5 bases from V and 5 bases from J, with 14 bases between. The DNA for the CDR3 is TGTGCCAGCAGTAAAGACCCTCGGATAGATACGCAGTATTTT. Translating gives CASSKDPRIDTQYF.

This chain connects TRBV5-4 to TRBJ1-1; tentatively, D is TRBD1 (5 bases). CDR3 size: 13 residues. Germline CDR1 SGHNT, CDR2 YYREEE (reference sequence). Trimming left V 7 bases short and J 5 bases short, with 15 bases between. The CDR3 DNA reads TGTGCCAGCGGGGCAGGCGGGAAAACTGAAGCTTTCTTT. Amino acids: CASGAGGKTEAFF.

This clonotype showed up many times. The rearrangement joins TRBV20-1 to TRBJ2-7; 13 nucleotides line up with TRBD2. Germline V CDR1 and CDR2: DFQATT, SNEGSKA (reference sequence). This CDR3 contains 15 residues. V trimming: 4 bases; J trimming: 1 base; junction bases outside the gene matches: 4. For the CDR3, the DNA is TGCAGTGCTACCCGACTAGCGGGGGGATCCTACGAGCAGTACTTC. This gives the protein CSATRLAGGSYEQYF.

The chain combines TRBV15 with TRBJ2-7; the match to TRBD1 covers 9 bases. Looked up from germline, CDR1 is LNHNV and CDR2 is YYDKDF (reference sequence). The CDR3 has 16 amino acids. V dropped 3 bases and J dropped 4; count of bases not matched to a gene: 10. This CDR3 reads CATSSTVTGGGYEQYF. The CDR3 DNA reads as TGTGCCACCAGCAGTACCGTAACAGGGGGCGGGTACGAGCAGTACTTC.